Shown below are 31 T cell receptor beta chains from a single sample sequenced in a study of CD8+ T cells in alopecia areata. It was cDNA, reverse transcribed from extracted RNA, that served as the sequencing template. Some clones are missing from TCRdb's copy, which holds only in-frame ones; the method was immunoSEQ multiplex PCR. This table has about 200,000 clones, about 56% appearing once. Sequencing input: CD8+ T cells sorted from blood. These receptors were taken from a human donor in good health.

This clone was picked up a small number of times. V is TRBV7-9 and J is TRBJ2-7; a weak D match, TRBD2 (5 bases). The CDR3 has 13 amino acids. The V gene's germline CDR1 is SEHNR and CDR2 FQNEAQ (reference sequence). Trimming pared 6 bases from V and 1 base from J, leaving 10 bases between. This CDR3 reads CASRPGESYEQYF. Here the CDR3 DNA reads TGTGCCAGCAGGCCCGGGGAGTCCTACGAGCAGTACTTC.

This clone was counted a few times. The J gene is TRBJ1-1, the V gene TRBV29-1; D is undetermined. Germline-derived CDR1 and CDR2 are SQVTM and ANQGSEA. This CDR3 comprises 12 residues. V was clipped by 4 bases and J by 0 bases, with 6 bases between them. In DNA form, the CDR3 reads TGCAGCGTTGTTGAAATGAACACTGAAGCTTTCTTT. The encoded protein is CSVVEMNTEAFF. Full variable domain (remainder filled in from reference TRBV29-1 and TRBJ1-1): SAVISQKPSRDICQRGTSLTIQCQVDSQVTMMFWYRQQPGQSLTLIATANQGSEATYESGFVIDKFPISRPNLTFSTLTVSNMSPEDSSIYLCSVVEMNTEAFFGQGTRLTVV.

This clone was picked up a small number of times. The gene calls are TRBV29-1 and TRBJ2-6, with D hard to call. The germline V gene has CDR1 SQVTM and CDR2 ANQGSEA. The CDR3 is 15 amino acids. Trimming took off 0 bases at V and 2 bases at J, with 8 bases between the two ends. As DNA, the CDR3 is TGCAGCGTTGAAGATGCTCGGCCTGGGGCCAACGTCCTGACTTTC. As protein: CSVEDARPGANVLTF.

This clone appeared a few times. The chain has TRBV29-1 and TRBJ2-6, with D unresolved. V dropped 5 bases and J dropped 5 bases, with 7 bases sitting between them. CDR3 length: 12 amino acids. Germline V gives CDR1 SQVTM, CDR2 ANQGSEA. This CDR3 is CSVPLRANVLTF. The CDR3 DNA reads TGCAGCGTTCCCCTGAGGGCCAACGTCCTGACTTTC.

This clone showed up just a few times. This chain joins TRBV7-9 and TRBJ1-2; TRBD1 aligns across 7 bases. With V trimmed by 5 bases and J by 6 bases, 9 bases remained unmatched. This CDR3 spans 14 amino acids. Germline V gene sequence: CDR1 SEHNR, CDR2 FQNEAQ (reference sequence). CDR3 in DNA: TGTGCCAGCAGCCTAACAGGACAGGCGGATGGCTACACCTTC. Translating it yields CASSLTGQADGYTF.

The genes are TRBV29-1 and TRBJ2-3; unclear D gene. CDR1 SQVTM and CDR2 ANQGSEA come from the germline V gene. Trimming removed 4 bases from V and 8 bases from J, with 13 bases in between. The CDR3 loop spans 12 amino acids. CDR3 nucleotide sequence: TGCAGCGTTGTTGGGTCGCCAACTACGCAGTATTTT. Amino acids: CSVVGSPTTQYF.

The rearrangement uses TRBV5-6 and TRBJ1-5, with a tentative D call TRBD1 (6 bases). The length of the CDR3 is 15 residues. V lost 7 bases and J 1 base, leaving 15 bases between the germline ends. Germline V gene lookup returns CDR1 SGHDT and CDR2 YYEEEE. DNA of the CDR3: TGTGCCAGCGCCCAGGGGTGGGGGAGCAATCAGCCCCAGCATTTT. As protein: CASAQGWGSNQPQHF.

Here the CDR3 DNA reads TGTGCCAGCAGTTTGGGGGAGTCCTATAATTCACCCCTCCACTTT. Amino acids: CASSLGESYNSPLHF. The chain carries TRBV27 and TRBJ1-6, with a weak D call TRBD1 (5 bases). Germline CDR1 and CDR2: MNHEY and SMNVEV (reference sequence). V was clipped by 3 bases and J by 1 base, with 7 bases between them. This CDR3 is built from 15 residues.

CDR3 region: CAISGAQETQYF. The CDR3 DNA reads TGTGCCATCAGCGGGGCTCAAGAGACCCAGTACTTC. The rearrangement joins TRBV10-3 to TRBJ2-5; D possibly matches TRBD1 or TRBD2 (5 bases each). The CDR3 extends over 12 amino acids. In germline, CDR1 is ENHRY, CDR2 SYGVKD. V was clipped by 6 bases and J by 2 bases, with 7 bases between them.

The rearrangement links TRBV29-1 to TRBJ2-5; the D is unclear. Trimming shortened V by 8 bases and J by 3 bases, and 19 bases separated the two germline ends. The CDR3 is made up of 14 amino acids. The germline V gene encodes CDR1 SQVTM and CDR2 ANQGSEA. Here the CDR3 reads CSYIETRPKETQYF. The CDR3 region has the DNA TGCAGCTATATTGAGACACGTCCAAAAGAGACCCAGTACTTC. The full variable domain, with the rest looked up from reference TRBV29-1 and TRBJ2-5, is SAVISQKPSRDICQRGTSLTIQCQVDSQVTMMFWYRQQPGQSLTLIATANQGSEATYESGFVIDKFPISRPNLTFSTLTVSNMSPEDSSIYLCSYIETRPKETQYFGPGTRLLVL.

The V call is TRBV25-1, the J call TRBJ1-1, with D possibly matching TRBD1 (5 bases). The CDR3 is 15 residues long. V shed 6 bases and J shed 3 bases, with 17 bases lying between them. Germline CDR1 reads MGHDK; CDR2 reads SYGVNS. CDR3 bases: TGTGCCAGCAGCAGGGAAGTTGGGGCTGACACTGAAGCTTTCTTT. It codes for CASSREVGADTEAFF.

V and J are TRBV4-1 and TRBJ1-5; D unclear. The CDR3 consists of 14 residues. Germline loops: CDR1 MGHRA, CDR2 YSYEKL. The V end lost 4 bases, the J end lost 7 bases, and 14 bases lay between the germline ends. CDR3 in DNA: TGCGCCAGCAGCCGCTCAGAATCGCCCCAGCCCCAGCATTTT. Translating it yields CASSRSESPQPQHF.

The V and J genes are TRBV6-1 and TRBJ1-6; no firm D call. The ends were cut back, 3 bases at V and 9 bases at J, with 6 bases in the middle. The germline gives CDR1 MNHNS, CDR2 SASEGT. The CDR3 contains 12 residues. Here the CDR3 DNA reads TGTGCCAGCAGTGATGGAACTTCACCCCTCCACTTT. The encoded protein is CASSDGTSPLHF.

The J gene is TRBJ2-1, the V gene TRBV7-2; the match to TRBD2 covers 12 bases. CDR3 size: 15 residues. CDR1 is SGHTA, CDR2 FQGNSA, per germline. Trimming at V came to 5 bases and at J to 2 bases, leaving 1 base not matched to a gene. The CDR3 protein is CASSASGGAYNEQFF. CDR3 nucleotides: TGTGCCAGCAGCGCTAGCGGGGGGGCCTACAATGAGCAGTTCTTC.

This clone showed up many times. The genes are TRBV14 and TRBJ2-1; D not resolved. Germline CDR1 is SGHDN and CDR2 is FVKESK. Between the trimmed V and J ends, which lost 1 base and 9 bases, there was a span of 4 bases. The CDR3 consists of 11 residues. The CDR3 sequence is CASSQGAEQFF. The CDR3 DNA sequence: TGTGCCAGCAGCCAAGGGGCTGAGCAGTTCTTC.

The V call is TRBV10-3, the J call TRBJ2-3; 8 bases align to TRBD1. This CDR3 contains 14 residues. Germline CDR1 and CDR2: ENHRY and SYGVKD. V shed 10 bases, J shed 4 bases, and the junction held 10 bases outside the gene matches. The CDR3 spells CATRGDRYPDTQYF. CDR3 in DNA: TGTGCCACCAGAGGGGACAGGTACCCAGATACGCAGTATTTT.

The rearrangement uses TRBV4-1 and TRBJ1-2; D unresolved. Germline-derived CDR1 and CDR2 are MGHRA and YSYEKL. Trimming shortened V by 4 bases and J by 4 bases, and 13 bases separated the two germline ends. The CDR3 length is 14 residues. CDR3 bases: TGCGCCAGCAGCCCCCGTTCAGCAACCTATGGCTACACCTTC. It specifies CASSPRSATYGYTF.

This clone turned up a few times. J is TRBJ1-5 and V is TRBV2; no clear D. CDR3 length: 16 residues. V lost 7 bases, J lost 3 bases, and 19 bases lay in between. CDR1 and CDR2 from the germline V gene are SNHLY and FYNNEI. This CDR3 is CASKIGPVGNNQPQHF. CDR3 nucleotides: TGTGCCAGCAAAATTGGGCCAGTGGGGAACAATCAGCCCCAGCATTTT.

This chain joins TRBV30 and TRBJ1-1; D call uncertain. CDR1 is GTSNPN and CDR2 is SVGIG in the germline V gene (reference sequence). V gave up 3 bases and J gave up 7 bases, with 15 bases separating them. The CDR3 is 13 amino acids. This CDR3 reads CAWSFLSGREAFF. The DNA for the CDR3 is TGTGCCTGGAGCTTCCTATCCGGGCGTGAAGCTTTCTTT.

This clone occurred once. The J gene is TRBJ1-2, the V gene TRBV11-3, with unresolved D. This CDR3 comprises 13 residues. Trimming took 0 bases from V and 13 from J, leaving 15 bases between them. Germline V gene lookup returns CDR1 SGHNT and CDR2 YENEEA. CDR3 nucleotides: TGTGCCAGCAGCTTAGATAGCCGTGGACCCTGCACCTTC. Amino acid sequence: CASSLDSRGPCTF.

This chain's CDR3 is CATSARGNTEAFF. The DNA of the CDR3 is TGTGCCACCAGCGCCAGGGGGAACACTGAAGCTTTCTTT. The gene calls are TRBV15 and TRBJ1-1, with D maybe TRBD1 (6 bases). The length of the CDR3 is 13 residues. Germline loops: CDR1 LNHNV, CDR2 YYDKDF (reference sequence). Trimming cost V 5 bases and J 1 base, with 8 bases left between them.

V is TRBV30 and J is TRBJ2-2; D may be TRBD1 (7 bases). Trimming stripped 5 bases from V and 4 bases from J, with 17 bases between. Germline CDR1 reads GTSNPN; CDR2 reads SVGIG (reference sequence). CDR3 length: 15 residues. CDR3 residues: CAWWRGRQGTGELFF. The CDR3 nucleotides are TGTGCCTGGTGGAGGGGCAGACAGGGCACCGGGGAGCTGTTTTTT.

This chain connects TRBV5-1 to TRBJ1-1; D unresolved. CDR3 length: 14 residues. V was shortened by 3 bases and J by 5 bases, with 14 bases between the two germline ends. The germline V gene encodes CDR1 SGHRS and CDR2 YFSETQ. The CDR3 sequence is CASSSAGDITEAFF. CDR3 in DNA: TGCGCCAGCAGCTCGGCCGGGGATATAACTGAAGCTTTCTTT.

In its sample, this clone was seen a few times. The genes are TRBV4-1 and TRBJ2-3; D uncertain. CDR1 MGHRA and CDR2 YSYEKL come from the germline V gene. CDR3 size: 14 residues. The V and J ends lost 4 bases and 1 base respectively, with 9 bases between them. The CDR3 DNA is TGCGCCAGCAGCCTTCGATGGGGCACAGATACGCAGTATTTT. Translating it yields CASSLRWGTDTQYF.

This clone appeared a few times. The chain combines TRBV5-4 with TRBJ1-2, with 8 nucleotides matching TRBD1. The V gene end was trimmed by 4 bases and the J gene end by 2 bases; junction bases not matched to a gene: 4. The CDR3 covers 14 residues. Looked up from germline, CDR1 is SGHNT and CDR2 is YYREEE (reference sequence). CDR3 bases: TGTGCCAGCAGCGCGGACAGGGTCAACTATGGCTACACCTTC. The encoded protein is CASSADRVNYGYTF.

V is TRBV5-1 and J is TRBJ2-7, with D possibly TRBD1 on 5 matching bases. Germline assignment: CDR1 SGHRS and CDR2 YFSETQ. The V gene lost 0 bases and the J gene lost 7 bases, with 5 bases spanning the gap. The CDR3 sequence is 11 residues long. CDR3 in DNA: TGCGCCAGCAGCTTGGAGGGGGAGCAGTACTTC. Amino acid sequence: CASSLEGEQYF. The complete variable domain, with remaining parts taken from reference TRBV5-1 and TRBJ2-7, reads KAGVTQTPRYLIKTRGQQVTLSCSPISGHRSVSWYQQTPGQGLQFLFEYFSETQRNKGNFPGRFSGRQFSNSRSEMNVSTLELGDSALYLCASSLEGEQYFGPGTRLTVT.

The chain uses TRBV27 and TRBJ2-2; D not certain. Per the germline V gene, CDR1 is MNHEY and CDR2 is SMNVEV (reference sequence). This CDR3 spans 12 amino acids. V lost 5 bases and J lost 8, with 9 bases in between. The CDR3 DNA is TGTGCCAGCAGTGTTATTGGGGGGGAGCTGTTTTTT. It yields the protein CASSVIGGELFF.

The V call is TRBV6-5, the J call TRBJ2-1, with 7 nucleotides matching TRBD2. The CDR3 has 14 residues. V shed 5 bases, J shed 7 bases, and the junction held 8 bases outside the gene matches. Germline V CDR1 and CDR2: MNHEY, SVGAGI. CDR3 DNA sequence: TGTGCCAGCAGTACGGGGGGTCAAATAAATGAGCAGTTCTTC. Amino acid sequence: CASSTGGQINEQFF.

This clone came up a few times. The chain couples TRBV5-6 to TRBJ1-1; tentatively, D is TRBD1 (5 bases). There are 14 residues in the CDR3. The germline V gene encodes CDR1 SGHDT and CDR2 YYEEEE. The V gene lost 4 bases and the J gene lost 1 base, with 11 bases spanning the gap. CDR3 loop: CASSSPDRNTEAFF. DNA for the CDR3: TGTGCCAGCAGCAGCCCTGACAGGAACACTGAAGCTTTCTTT.

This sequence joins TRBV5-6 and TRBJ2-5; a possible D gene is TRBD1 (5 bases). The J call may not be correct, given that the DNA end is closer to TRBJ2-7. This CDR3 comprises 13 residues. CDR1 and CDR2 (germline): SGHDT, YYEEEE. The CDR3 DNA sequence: TGTGCCAGCAGCTTGGGACAGTTATACGAGCAGTACTTC. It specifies CASSLGQLYEQYF.

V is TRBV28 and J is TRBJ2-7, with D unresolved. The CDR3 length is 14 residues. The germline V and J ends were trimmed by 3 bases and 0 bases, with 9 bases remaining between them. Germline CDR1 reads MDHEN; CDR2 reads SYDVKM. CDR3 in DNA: TGTGCCAGCAGTTTCCGTCGGAACTCCTACGAGCAGTACTTC. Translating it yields CASSFRRNSYEQYF.